One and the same sample provided the 16 T cell receptor beta chains below, sequenced in a study of OX40 agonist ivuxolimab in advanced cancers. Using immunoSEQ multiplex PCR, the repertoire was profiled, and TCRdb retains in-frame clones only, with some absent. The data hold about 22,000 clones, with approximately 84% observed a single time. Sequenced here: CD4+ or CD8+ T cells sorted from blood, sampled in a trial of the OX40 agonist ivuxolimab. The source of these receptors is an adult with an advanced solid tumor such as melanoma, head and neck, liver or kidney cancer.

The CDR3 here is CASSASTGLSSYEQYF. CDR3 DNA: TGTGCCAGCTCAGCTTCGACAGGGCTAAGCTCCTACGAGCAGTACTTC. The chain uses TRBV18 and TRBJ2-7; TRBD1 matches at 7 bases. The germline V gene has CDR1 KGHSH and CDR2 LQKENI. This CDR3 is built from 16 residues. V gave up 5 bases and J gave up 0 bases; unmatched junction bases: 10. Full variable domain (rest looked up from reference TRBV18 and TRBJ2-7): NAGVMQNPRHLVRRRGQEARLRCSPMKGHSHVYWYRQLPEEGLKFMVYLQKENIIDESGMPKERFSAEFPKEGPSILRIQQVVRGDSAAYFCASSASTGLSSYEQYFGPGTRLTVT.

The chain couples TRBV7-9 to TRBJ1-1; TRBD1 might be the D (5 bases). V was shortened by 5 bases and J by 0 bases, with 13 bases between the two germline ends. The germline gives CDR1 SEHNR, CDR2 FQNEAQ (reference sequence). This CDR3 has 15 amino acids. The DNA for the CDR3 is TGTGCCAGCAGCGAACGGACACCTATGAACACTGAAGCTTTCTTT. It yields the protein CASSERTPMNTEAFF.

The J gene is TRBJ2-2, the V gene TRBV6-6; D not resolved. Trimming cost V 3 bases and J 4 bases, with 6 bases left between them. This CDR3 is 13 amino acids long. The germline V gene encodes CDR1 MNHNY and CDR2 SVGAGI (reference sequence). The CDR3: CASSYGGTGELFF. The CDR3 DNA is TGTGCCAGCAGTTATGGTGGCACCGGGGAGCTGTTTTTT.

The chain carries TRBV9 and TRBJ2-1; 11 bases map to TRBD2. Per the germline V gene, CDR1 is SGDLS and CDR2 is YYNGEE. The V segment lost 2 bases and the J segment 0 bases; nucleotides outside the gene matches: 4. The CDR3 extends over 17 amino acids. The CDR3 reads CASSVSGGESSYNEQFF. The CDR3 DNA follows: TGTGCCAGCAGCGTTAGCGGGGGGGAAAGCTCCTACAATGAGCAGTTCTTC. Based on the CDR3 plus reference TRBV9 and TRBJ2-1, the full variable domain is DSGVTQTPKHLITATGQRVTLRCSPRSGDLSVYWYQQSLDQGLQFLIQYYNGEERAKGNILERFSAQQFPDLHSELNLSSLELGDSALYFCASSVSGGESSYNEQFFGPGTRLTVL.

The J gene is TRBJ2-5, the V gene TRBV19, with 9 positions matching TRBD2. V trimming: 6 bases; J trimming: 4 bases; junction bases outside the gene matches: 9. Germline V lookup: CDR1 LNHDA, CDR2 SQIVND (reference sequence). This CDR3 has 15 residues. CDR3 DNA: TGTGCCAGTAGCCTAGCGGGGTCATTCTCAGAGACCCAGTACTTC. It translates to CASSLAGSFSETQYF.

The rearrangement uses TRBV6-5 and TRBJ1-5; unclear D gene. This CDR3 has 12 residues. V was trimmed by 5 bases and J by 4 bases, leaving 6 bases between them. Germline V gives CDR1 MNHEY, CDR2 SVGAGI. Here the CDR3 DNA reads TGTGCCAGCAGTCGAATAAATCAGCCCCAGCATTTT. Protein: CASSRINQPQHF.

The rearrangement uses TRBV12-1 and TRBJ2-3; TRBD2 is taken as the D call from the table, unchecked against the DNA. TRBV12-1 is a recognized pseudogene. The CDR3 has 23 residues. The CDR3, as DNA: TGTGCCAGCAGCTTACCGGGACAGCTAGAACAAGAGCTAGCGGGGGTCAGCACAGATACGCAGTATTTT. Its protein is CASSLPGQLEQELAGVSTDTQYF.

The chain recombines TRBV27 with TRBJ2-3; 8 bases are shared with TRBD2. Germline CDR1 and CDR2: MNHEY and SMNVEV (reference sequence). The CDR3 has 15 amino acids. V lost 8 bases and J lost 2; bases outside the gene matches: 9. This CDR3 reads CASQKRGTLTDTQYF. CDR3 nucleotides: TGTGCCAGCCAAAAGCGGGGGACCCTCACAGATACGCAGTATTTT.

The V and J genes are TRBV7-2 and TRBJ2-7; unclear D gene. CDR3 length: 12 residues. Germline V gives CDR1 SGHTA, CDR2 FQGNSA. Between the trimmed V and J ends, which lost 1 base and 2 bases, there was a span of 3 bases. CDR3 DNA sequence: TGTGCCAGCAGCTTAGGAACCTACGAGCAGTACTTC. Protein sequence: CASSLGTYEQYF.

DNA for the CDR3: TGCGCCAGCGGGCTTTACACCGGGGAGCTGTTTTTT. Amino acid sequence: CASGLYTGELFF. This sequence joins TRBV23-1 and TRBJ2-2, with D uncertain. TRBV23-1 is assigned to the ORF class and has an uncertain function. CDR3 length: 12 amino acids. V lost 8 bases, J lost 3 bases, and 7 bases lay in between.

This chain joins TRBV4-1 and TRBJ2-1; the D gene is possibly TRBD1 (5 bases). V shed 0 bases and J shed 3 bases, with 21 bases lying between them. CDR3 length: 19 residues. Germline CDR1 MGHRA, CDR2 YSYEKL. The DNA for the CDR3 is TGCGCCAGCAGCCAAGATTGGGTCCGTGGAGCAGGGATCTACAATGAGCAGTTCTTC. Protein product: CASSQDWVRGAGIYNEQFF.

This clone has just one count. This rearrangement joins TRBV4-2 to TRBJ2-1, with 9 bases that match TRBD2. Per the germline V gene, CDR1 is LGHNA and CDR2 is YNFKEQ. The J segment lost 8 bases and the V segment lost 1 base, leaving 9 bases of the junction unmatched. The CDR3 totals 16 residues. The CDR3 bases are TGTGCCAGCAGCCAAGCCTTGGCGGGGGGGTTCCATGAGCAGTTCTTC. As protein: CASSQALAGGFHEQFF.

This clone rates as medium-sized. The chain recombines TRBV5-4 with TRBJ1-3, with D maybe TRBD1 (5 bases). V shed 1 base and J shed 0 bases, with 11 bases lying between them. The CDR3 sequence is 16 residues long. In germline, CDR1 is SGHNT, CDR2 YYREEE (reference sequence). The chain's CDR3 is CASSLWSGSSGNTIYF. CDR3 nucleotides: TGTGCCAGCAGCTTGTGGTCAGGGAGCTCTGGAAACACCATATATTTT. Combining the CDR3 with reference TRBV5-4 and TRBJ1-3 gives the whole variable domain ETGVTQSPTHLIKTRGQQVTLRCSSQSGHNTVSWYQQALGQGPQFIFQYYREEENGRGNFPPRFSGLQFPNYSSELNVNALELDDSALYLCASSLWSGSSGNTIYFGEGSWLTVV.

The CDR3 coding sequence is TGTGCCAGCAGCTTGATTCAGTCCACAGATACGCAGTATTTT. Translating gives CASSLIQSTDTQYF. The chain links TRBV5-4 to TRBJ2-3; no clear D gene. The germline V gene encodes CDR1 SGHNT and CDR2 YYREEE (reference sequence). The CDR3 extends over 14 amino acids. Trimming shortened V by 1 base and J by 2 bases, and 8 bases separated the two germline ends.

This sequence joins TRBV11-2 and TRBJ2-7; D may be TRBD1 or TRBD2 (6 bases each). The CDR3 is 14 amino acids. Per germline, CDR1 SGHAT and CDR2 FQNNGV. Trimming shortened V by 4 bases and J by 3 bases, and 13 bases separated the two germline ends. This CDR3 reads CASSSRDTYYEQYF. CDR3 nucleotides: TGTGCCAGCAGCTCGCGGGACACTTACTACGAGCAGTACTTC.

This chain connects TRBV4-1 to TRBJ2-1; 10 nucleotides align to TRBD2. V trimming: 0 bases; J trimming: 5 bases; junction bases outside the gene matches: 10. Per the germline V gene, CDR1 is MGHRA and CDR2 is YSYEKL. The CDR3 has 18 residues. The CDR3 loop reads CASSQDPVAGGYDNEQFF. CDR3 sequence (DNA): TGCGCCAGCAGCCAAGACCCGGTAGCGGGGGGTTATGACAATGAGCAGTTCTTC.